The present entry profiles one T cell receptor beta chain with its context. The sample belongs to a study of blood T cell repertoires in COVID-19. Whole-study context: Some COVID-19 samples were acute and others convalescent; all came from the United States, Italy and Spain. In each case, the material was cDNA or gDNA derived from T cells, B-cell-depleted T cells, or PBMCs.

Original handling: The assay estimated nucleated cells by amplifying reference gene primers. Only in-frame clones appear in the TCRdb table, and some are missing; sequencing was by immunoSEQ multiplex PCR. The V and J calls and the clone size are those of that table, but D and trimming were determined from the DNA. The data contain approximately 94,000 clones, around 85% of them singletons. Unmatched junction bases numbered 9, after V lost 4 bases and J lost 4 bases. From germline, CDR1 is KGHDR and CDR2 SFDVKD. This CDR3 is 16 amino acids long. The receptor's source is a middle-aged man with active or convalescent COVID-19. Sample: peripheral blood. The chain combines TRBV24-1 with TRBJ2-3; 8 bases align to TRBD1. CDR3 protein: CATSEIQGARADTQYF. For the CDR3, the DNA is TGTGCCACCAGTGAGATCCAGGGGGCTCGGGCAGATACGCAGTATTTT.